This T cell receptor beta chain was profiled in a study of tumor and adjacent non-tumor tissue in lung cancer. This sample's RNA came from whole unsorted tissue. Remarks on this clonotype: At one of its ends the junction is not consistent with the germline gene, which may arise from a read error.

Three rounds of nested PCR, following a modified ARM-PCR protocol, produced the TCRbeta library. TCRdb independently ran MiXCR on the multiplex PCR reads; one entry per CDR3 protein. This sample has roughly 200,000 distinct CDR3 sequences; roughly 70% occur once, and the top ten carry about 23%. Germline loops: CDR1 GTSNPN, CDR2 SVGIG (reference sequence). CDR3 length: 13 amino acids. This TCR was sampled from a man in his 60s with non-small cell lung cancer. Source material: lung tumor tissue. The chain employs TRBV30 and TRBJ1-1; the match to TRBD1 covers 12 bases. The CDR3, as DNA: TGTGTCTGGGACAGGGGGCCCGGTGCTGAAGCTTTCTTT. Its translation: CVWDRGPGAEAFF.